The source of this T cell receptor beta chain is a study of T cells in Graves' hyperthyroidism and ophthalmopathy. This clonotype was picked up many times. TCR beta CDR3 regions were amplified from RNA transcripts. The HTBI primer set drove a first-round RT-PCR of the TCR CDR3. TCRdb re-called the multiplex PCR reads through MiXCR, storing one row per CDR3 protein. Of about 480,000 distinct CDR3 sequences in the sample, around 14% are singletons; the top ten hold around 17%. Sequences were obtained from blood. This clonotype was sampled from a woman under 30 with Graves' hyperthyroidism.

The CDR3: CASSEFGYQETQYF. The CDR3 bases are TGCGCCAGCAGTGAATTCGGGTACCAAGAGACCCAGTACTTC. The chain joins TRBV10-2 to TRBJ2-5; D call uncertain. CDR1 is WSHSY, CDR2 SAAADI, per germline. The CDR3 length is 14 residues. V lost 3 bases and J 0 bases, leaving 8 bases between the germline ends.